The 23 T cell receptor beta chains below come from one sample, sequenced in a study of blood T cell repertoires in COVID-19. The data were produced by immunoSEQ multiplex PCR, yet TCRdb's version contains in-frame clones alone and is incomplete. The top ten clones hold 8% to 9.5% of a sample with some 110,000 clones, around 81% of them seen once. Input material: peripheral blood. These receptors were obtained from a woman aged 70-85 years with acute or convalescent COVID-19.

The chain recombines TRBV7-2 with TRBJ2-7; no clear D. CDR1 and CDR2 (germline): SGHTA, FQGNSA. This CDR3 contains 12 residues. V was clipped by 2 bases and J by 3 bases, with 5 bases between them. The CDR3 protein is CASSLLGYEQYF. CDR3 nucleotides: TGTGCCAGCAGCTTACTAGGCTACGAGCAGTACTTC.

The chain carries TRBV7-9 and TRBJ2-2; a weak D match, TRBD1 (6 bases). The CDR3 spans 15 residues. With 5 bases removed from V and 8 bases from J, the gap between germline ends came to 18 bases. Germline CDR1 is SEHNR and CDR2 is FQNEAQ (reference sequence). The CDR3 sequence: CASSTATGPQGELFF. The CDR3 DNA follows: TGTGCCAGCAGCACCGCGACAGGACCTCAGGGGGAGCTGTTTTTT.

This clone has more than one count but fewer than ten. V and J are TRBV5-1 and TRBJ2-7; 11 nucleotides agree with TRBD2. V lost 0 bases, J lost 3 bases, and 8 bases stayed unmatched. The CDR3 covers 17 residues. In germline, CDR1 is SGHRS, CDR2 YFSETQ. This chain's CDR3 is CASSLVGLAGGFYEQYF. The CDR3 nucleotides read TGCGCCAGCAGCTTGGTAGGCCTAGCGGGAGGTTTCTACGAGCAGTACTTC.

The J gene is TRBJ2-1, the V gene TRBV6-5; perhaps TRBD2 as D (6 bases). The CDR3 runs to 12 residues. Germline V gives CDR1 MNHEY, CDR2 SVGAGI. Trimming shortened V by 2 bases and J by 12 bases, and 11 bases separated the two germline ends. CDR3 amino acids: CASSYGTGPQFF. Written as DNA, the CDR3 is TGTGCCAGCAGTTACGGGACTGGCCCGCAGTTCTTC.

The CDR3 nucleotides are TGTGCCAGCAGCAAGGGACTAGGTGAATCGGAGCAGTACTTC. Translation: CASSKGLGESEQYF. The J gene is TRBJ2-7, the V gene TRBV11-3, with TRBD2 matching over 8 bases. Germline loops: CDR1 SGHNT, CDR2 YENEEA. The CDR3 is 14 amino acids. V trimming: 5 bases; J trimming: 7 bases; junction bases outside the gene matches: 10.

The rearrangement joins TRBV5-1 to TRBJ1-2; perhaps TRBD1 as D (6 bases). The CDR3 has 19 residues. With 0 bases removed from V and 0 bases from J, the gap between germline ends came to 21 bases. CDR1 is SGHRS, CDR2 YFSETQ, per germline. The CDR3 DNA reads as TGCGCCAGCAGCTTGGCCAATGGGGGCCTAGGATCGCCTAACTATGGCTACACCTTC. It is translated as CASSLANGGLGSPNYGYTF.

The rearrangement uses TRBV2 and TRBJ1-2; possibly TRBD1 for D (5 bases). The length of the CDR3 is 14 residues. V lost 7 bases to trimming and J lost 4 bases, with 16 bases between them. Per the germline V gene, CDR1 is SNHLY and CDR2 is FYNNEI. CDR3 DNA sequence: TGTGCCAGCAAGCGAACGGGGGACTCCTATGGCTACACCTTC. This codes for CASKRTGDSYGYTF.

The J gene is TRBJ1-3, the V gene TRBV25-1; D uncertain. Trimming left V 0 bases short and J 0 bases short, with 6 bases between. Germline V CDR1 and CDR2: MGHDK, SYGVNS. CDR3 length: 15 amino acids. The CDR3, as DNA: TGTGCCAGCAGTGAATATGGAGGCTCTGGAAACACCATATATTTT. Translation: CASSEYGGSGNTIYF.

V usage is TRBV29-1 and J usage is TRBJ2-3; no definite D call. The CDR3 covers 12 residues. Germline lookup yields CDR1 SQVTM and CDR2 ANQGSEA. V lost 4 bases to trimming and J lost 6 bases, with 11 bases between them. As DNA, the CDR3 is TGCAGCGTTGCACCAGGTGTGGATACGCAGTATTTT. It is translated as CSVAPGVDTQYF.

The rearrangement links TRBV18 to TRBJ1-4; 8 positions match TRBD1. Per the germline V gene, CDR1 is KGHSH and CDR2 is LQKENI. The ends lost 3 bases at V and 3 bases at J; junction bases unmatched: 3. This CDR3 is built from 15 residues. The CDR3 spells CASSPTGAANEKLFF. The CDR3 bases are TGTGCCAGCTCACCGACAGGGGCTGCTAATGAAAAACTGTTTTTT.

The CDR3 reads CSASWWDRSDQETQYF. DNA for the CDR3: TGCAGTGCTAGTTGGTGGGACAGGTCTGACCAAGAGACCCAGTACTTC. The gene calls are TRBV20-1 and TRBJ2-5; TRBD1 matches at 8 bases. The CDR3 runs 16 residues. The J segment lost 0 bases and the V segment lost 3 bases, leaving 9 bases of the junction unmatched. From germline, CDR1 is DFQATT and CDR2 SNEGSKA (reference sequence).

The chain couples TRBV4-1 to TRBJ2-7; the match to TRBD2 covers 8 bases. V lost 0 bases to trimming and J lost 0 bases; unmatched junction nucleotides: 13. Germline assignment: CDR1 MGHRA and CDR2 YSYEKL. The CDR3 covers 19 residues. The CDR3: CASSQENGGEWKSSYEQYF. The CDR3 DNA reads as TGCGCCAGCAGCCAAGAGAACGGGGGGGAGTGGAAGAGCTCCTACGAGCAGTACTTC.

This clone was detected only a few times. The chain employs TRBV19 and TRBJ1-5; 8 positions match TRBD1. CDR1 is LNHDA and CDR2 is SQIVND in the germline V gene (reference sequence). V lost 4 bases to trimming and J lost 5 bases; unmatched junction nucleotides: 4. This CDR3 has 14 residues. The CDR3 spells CASSRTGKDQPQHF. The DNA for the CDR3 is TGTGCCAGTAGTAGGACAGGGAAGGATCAGCCCCAGCATTTT.

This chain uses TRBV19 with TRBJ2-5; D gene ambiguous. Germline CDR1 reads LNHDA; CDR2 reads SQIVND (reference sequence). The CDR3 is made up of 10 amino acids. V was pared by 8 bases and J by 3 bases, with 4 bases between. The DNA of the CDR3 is TGTGCCAGTCCGGAAGAGACCCAGTACTTC. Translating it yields CASPEETQYF.

CDR3 sequence: CASSPSRDRGSYEQYF. Here the CDR3 DNA reads TGTGCCAGCTCACCGAGCCGGGACAGGGGCTCCTACGAGCAGTACTTC. This sequence joins TRBV18 and TRBJ2-7; TRBD1 matches at 10 bases. The germline gives CDR1 KGHSH, CDR2 LQKENI. The CDR3 spans 16 residues. Trimming took 3 bases from V and 0 from J; bases not matched to a gene: 5.

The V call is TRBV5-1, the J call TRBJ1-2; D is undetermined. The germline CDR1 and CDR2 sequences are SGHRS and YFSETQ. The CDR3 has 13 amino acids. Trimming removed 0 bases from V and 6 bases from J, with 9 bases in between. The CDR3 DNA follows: TGCGCCAGCAGCTTGGCCCAGGCTGATGGCTACACCTTC. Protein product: CASSLAQADGYTF.

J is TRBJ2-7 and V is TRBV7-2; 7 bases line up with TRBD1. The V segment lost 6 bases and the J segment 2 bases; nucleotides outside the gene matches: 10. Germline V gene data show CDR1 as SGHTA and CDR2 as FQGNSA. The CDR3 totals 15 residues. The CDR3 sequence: CASSQTGATPYEQYF. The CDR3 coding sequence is TGTGCCAGCAGTCAAACAGGGGCCACGCCCTACGAGCAGTACTTC.

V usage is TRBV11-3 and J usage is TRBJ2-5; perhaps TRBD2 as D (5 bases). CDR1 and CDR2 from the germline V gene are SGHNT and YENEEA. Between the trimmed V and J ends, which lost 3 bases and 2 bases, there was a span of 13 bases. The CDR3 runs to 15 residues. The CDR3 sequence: CASSFRGLRQETQYF. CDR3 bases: TGTGCCAGCAGCTTCCGCGGACTGCGACAAGAGACCCAGTACTTC.

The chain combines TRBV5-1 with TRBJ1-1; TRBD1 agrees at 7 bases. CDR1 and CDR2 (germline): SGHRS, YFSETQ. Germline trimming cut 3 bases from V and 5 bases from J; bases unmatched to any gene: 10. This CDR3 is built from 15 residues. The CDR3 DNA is TGCGCCAGCAGCTCCTTGACAGGGAAGGGTACTGAAGCTTTCTTT. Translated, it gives CASSSLTGKGTEAFF. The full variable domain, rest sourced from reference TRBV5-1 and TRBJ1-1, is KAGVTQTPRYLIKTRGQQVTLSCSPISGHRSVSWYQQTPGQGLQFLFEYFSETQRNKGNFPGRFSGRQFSNSRSEMNVSTLELGDSALYLCASSSLTGKGTEAFFGQGTRLTVV.

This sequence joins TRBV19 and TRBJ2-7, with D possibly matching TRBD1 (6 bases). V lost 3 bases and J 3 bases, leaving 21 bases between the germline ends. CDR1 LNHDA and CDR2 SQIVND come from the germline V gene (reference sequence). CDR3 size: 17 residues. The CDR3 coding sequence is TGTGCCAGTAGTATGGGGTTTGGGTCCGGGACATTCTACGAGCAGTACTTC. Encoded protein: CASSMGFGSGTFYEQYF.

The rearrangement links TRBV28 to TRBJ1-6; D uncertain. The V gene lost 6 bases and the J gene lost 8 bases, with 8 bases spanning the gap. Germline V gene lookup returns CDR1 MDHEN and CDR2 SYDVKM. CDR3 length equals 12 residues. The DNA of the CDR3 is TGTGCCAGCAGAACAGAGTATTCACCCCTCCACTTT. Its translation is CASRTEYSPLHF.

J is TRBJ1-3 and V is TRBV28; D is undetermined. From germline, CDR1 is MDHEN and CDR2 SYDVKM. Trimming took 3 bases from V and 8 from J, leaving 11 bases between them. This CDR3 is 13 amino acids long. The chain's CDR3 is CASSFGRGDTIYF. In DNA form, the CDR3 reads TGTGCCAGCAGTTTCGGTCGGGGTGACACCATATATTTT. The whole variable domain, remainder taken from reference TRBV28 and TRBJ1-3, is DVKVTQSSRYLVKRTGEKVFLECVQDMDHENMFWYRQDPGLGLRLIYFSYDVKMKEKGDIPEGYSVSREKKERFSLILESASTNQTSMYLCASSFGRGDTIYFGEGSWLTVV.

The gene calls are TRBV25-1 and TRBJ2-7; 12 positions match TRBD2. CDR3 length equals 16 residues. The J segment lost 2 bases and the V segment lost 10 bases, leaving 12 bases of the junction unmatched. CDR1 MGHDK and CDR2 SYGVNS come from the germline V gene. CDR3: CATYPILAGGPYEQYF. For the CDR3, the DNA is TGTGCCACCTACCCAATACTAGCGGGAGGACCCTACGAGCAGTACTTC.